The 23 T cell receptor beta chains given below trace back to one sample, sequenced in a study of blood T cell repertoires in COVID-19. Using immunoSEQ multiplex PCR, the repertoire was profiled, and TCRdb retains in-frame clones only, with some absent. The repertoire holds 300,000 to 400,000 clones, with 91% as singletons. Sequencing was carried out using peripheral blood. These receptors all come from a woman younger than 30 who had recovered from COVID-19.

The CDR3 coding sequence is TGTGCCAGCAGCTTGGCAAGCATGAACACTGAAGCTTTCTTT. This encodes CASSLASMNTEAFF. The rearrangement links TRBV5-6 to TRBJ1-1; D remains unclear. CDR1 and CDR2 (germline): SGHDT, YYEEEE. CDR3 length: 14 residues. Trimming pared 0 bases from V and 0 bases from J, leaving 6 bases between.

The V gene is TRBV19, the J gene TRBJ2-1; 10 bases fit TRBD2. V dropped 3 bases and J dropped 8; count of bases not matched to a gene: 4. This CDR3 is built from 14 residues. CDR1 is LNHDA and CDR2 is SQIVND in the germline V gene (reference sequence). The DNA of the CDR3 is TGTGCCAGTAGTATGGCTAGCGGGGGATATGAGCAGTTCTTC. As protein: CASSMASGGYEQFF.

The chain uses TRBV6-2 or TRBV6-3 and TRBJ2-3; the D gene is possibly TRBD2 (6 bases). The CDR3 has 15 amino acids. V gave up 4 bases and J gave up 0 bases, with 11 bases separating them. The V gene's germline CDR1 is MNHEY and CDR2 SVGEGT. CDR3 DNA sequence: TGTGCCAGCAGTTCCGGACTACTCAGCACAGATACGCAGTATTTT. This translates into CASSSGLLSTDTQYF.

The chain is built from TRBV10-3 and TRBJ1-5, with a tentative D call TRBD1 (6 bases). CDR1 ENHRY and CDR2 SYGVKD come from the germline V gene. V was clipped by 11 bases and J by 0 bases, with 14 bases between them. The CDR3 runs 14 residues. CDR3 sequence reads: CASGQGGSNQPQHF. Written as DNA, the CDR3 is TGTGCCTCCGGGCAAGGGGGTAGCAATCAGCCCCAGCATTTT.

The chain combines TRBV5-1 with TRBJ1-5; the D is unclear. CDR3 length: 16 residues. Germline CDR1 SGHRS, CDR2 YFSETQ. Trimming removed 0 bases at V and 4 bases at J, with 14 bases between. CDR3 region: CASSLGADRLNQPQHF. In DNA, the CDR3 is TGCGCCAGCAGCTTGGGCGCGGATCGGTTGAATCAGCCCCAGCATTTT. The whole variable domain, remainder taken from reference TRBV5-1 and TRBJ1-5, is KAGVTQTPRYLIKTRGQQVTLSCSPISGHRSVSWYQQTPGQGLQFLFEYFSETQRNKGNFPGRFSGRQFSNSRSEMNVSTLELGDSALYLCASSLGADRLNQPQHFGDGTRLSIL.

This clone was picked up one time. V gene TRBV7-6 combines with J gene TRBJ2-1; TRBD2 agrees at 9 bases. Germline CDR1 is SGHVS and CDR2 is FNYEAQ. This CDR3 is built from 15 residues. J gave up 7 bases and V 1 base, and 5 bases lay outside the gene matches. CDR3 in amino acids: CASSLGGGRGNEQFF. The CDR3 bases are TGTGCCAGCAGCTTAGGTGGCGGGAGGGGAAATGAGCAGTTCTTC.

V gene TRBV18 combines with J gene TRBJ1-6; TRBD1 might be the D (5 bases). V was shortened by 0 bases and J by 6 bases, with 12 bases between the two germline ends. CDR1 is KGHSH, CDR2 LQKENI, per germline. The CDR3 runs 16 residues. The DNA for the CDR3 is TGTGCCAGCTCACCACCGGGGGGGACTGCTAATTCACCCCTCCACTTT. It is translated as CASSPPGGTANSPLHF.

The chain is built from TRBV18 and TRBJ2-1, with unresolved D. Trimming took 3 bases from V and 12 from J, leaving 18 bases between them. Germline V gene sequence: CDR1 KGHSH, CDR2 LQKENI. This CDR3 spans 14 amino acids. The CDR3 is CASSPARVALRQFF. The DNA for the CDR3 is TGTGCCAGCTCACCGGCTAGAGTCGCCTTACGGCAGTTCTTC.

The V gene is TRBV6-6, the J gene TRBJ2-1; TRBD2 aligns across 14 bases. V dropped 5 bases and J dropped 0; count of bases not matched to a gene: 6. Germline V CDR1 and CDR2: MNHNY, SVGAGI (reference sequence). This CDR3 comprises 18 residues. DNA of the CDR3: TGTGCCAGCAGTCCGACTAGCGGGAGGGTTCCCTCCTACAATGAGCAGTTCTTC. This sequence encodes CASSPTSGRVPSYNEQFF.

The chain couples TRBV5-1 to TRBJ1-6, with D perhaps TRBD1 (6 bases). Trimming pared 4 bases from V and 0 bases from J, leaving 14 bases between. CDR3 length: 17 amino acids. The V gene's germline CDR1 is SGHRS and CDR2 YFSETQ. The CDR3 bases are TGCGCCAGCAGCCAACAGACAGGTGGCTCCTATAATTCACCCCTCCACTTT. This translates into CASSQQTGGSYNSPLHF.

This clone was recorded once. The chain couples TRBV27 to TRBJ2-3, with 7 bases matching TRBD2. Germline V gives CDR1 MNHEY, CDR2 SMNVEV (reference sequence). The CDR3 totals 13 residues. Trimming took 6 bases from V and 4 from J; bases not matched to a gene: 4. The CDR3 nucleotides are TGTGCCAGCAGAAAAGGACTAGCAGATACGCAGTATTTT. Its protein product is CASRKGLADTQYF.

This chain links TRBV6-5 with TRBJ1-6, with unresolved D. Per germline, CDR1 MNHEY and CDR2 SVGAGI. V was trimmed by 4 bases and J by 14 bases, leaving 15 bases between them. The CDR3 sequence is 13 residues long. CDR3 coding DNA: TGTGCCAGCAGTTCTCAGCCCCTCGGGGCCCTCCACTTT. It codes for CASSSQPLGALHF.

The genes are TRBV2 and TRBJ2-3, with 12 nucleotides matching TRBD2. With 4 bases clipped from V and 1 base from J, the junction kept 3 bases outside the gene matches. CDR3 length: 16 amino acids. Looked up from germline, CDR1 is SNHLY and CDR2 is FYNNEI. DNA of the CDR3: TGTGCCAGCAGTGCGCTAGCGGGAGGGGGCACAGATACGCAGTATTTT. Translation: CASSALAGGGTDTQYF.

This clone was observed a single time. The rearrangement joins TRBV5-6 to TRBJ2-1; TRBD2 aligns across 10 bases. The CDR3 extends over 15 amino acids. The V and J ends lost 4 bases and 3 bases, in that order; junction bases with no gene match: 4. Germline CDR1 and CDR2: SGHDT and YYEEEE. The CDR3 nucleotides read TGTGCCAGCAGCCCAAGGACTAGCGGCTACAATGAGCAGTTCTTC. Translating it yields CASSPRTSGYNEQFF.

The DNA of the CDR3 is TGTGCCAGCAGTTACTCGCCAGGGGGCGCTTGGGGGGCCCTCCACTTT. Its translation: CASSYSPGGAWGALHF. The V gene is TRBV6-5, the J gene TRBJ1-6, with TRBD1 matching over 8 bases. CDR3 length: 16 amino acids. J gave up 14 bases and V 0 bases, and 12 bases lay outside the gene matches. The germline CDR1 and CDR2 sequences are MNHEY and SVGAGI.

The chain combines TRBV7-9 with TRBJ1-2; 8 bases line up with TRBD1. CDR1 is SEHNR, CDR2 FQNEAQ, per germline (reference sequence). The CDR3 runs to 13 residues. V shed 5 bases, J shed 8 bases, and the junction held 7 bases outside the gene matches. As DNA, the CDR3 is TGTGCCAGCAGCCATGGACAGGGTGTAGGCTACACCTTC. Its translation: CASSHGQGVGYTF.

The chain combines TRBV27 with TRBJ2-1, with 12 bases matching TRBD2. Trimming took 5 bases from V and 9 from J; bases not matched to a gene: 11. The CDR3 has 16 amino acids. Germline V CDR1 and CDR2: MNHEY, SMNVEV (reference sequence). The CDR3 loop is CASSRPSSGREGEQFF. DNA for the CDR3: TGTGCCAGCAGTCGACCTTCTAGCGGGAGGGAGGGTGAGCAGTTCTTC.

This sequence joins TRBV2 and TRBJ2-2, with D perhaps matching TRBD1 (6 bases). Trimming left V 7 bases short and J 5 bases short, with 14 bases between. The CDR3 is made up of 14 amino acids. In germline, CDR1 is SNHLY, CDR2 FYNNEI. CDR3 sequence reads: CASKWAGDTGELFF. CDR3 coding DNA: TGTGCCAGCAAATGGGCAGGGGATACCGGGGAGCTGTTTTTT.

This clone was counted only a few times. The V gene is TRBV4-3, the J gene TRBJ2-1; maybe TRBD2 (5 bases). In germline, CDR1 is LGHNA, CDR2 YSLEER. V was clipped by 0 bases and J by 1 base, with 10 bases between them. This CDR3 comprises 16 residues. CDR3 amino acids: CASSQEAGPSYNEQFF. The DNA of the CDR3 is TGCGCCAGCAGCCAAGAGGCGGGTCCGTCCTACAATGAGCAGTTCTTC.

The chain employs TRBV30 and TRBJ1-4; 8 nucleotides match TRBD1. This CDR3 comprises 16 residues. J lost 8 bases, V lost 2 bases, and 13 bases had no gene match. Germline V lookup: CDR1 GTSNPN, CDR2 SVGIG (reference sequence). The CDR3 DNA reads TGTGCCTGGAGTCTGGACCATACAGGGGGAATCGAAAAACTGTTTTTT. Amino acids: CAWSLDHTGGIEKLFF.

The V call is TRBV4-3, the J call TRBJ2-3; 10 nucleotides align to TRBD2. Germline CDR1 and CDR2: LGHNA and YSLEER. The CDR3 has 17 residues. Trimming took 0 bases from V and 1 from J; bases not matched to a gene: 4. The CDR3 sequence: CASSQDPGLAGTDTQYF. The CDR3 coding sequence is TGCGCCAGCAGCCAAGATCCCGGACTAGCGGGCACAGATACGCAGTATTTT.

The chain is built from TRBV10-3 and TRBJ2-5; D is unresolved. The CDR3 is 12 amino acids. Germline V gene data show CDR1 as ENHRY and CDR2 as SYGVKD. The germline V and J ends were trimmed by 8 bases and 0 bases, with 7 bases remaining between them. The CDR3 sequence is CAIAKYQETQYF. For the CDR3, the DNA is TGTGCCATCGCGAAGTACCAAGAGACCCAGTACTTC.

The chain carries TRBV6-5 and TRBJ1-2; TRBD1 is a possible D gene (6 bases). The V and J ends lost 5 bases and 4 bases respectively, with 17 bases between them. The CDR3 extends over 15 amino acids. Germline lookup yields CDR1 MNHEY and CDR2 SVGAGI. CDR3 in amino acids: CASSRTPGTPYGYTF. In DNA form, the CDR3 reads TGTGCCAGCAGTCGGACACCCGGGACACCCTATGGCTACACCTTC.